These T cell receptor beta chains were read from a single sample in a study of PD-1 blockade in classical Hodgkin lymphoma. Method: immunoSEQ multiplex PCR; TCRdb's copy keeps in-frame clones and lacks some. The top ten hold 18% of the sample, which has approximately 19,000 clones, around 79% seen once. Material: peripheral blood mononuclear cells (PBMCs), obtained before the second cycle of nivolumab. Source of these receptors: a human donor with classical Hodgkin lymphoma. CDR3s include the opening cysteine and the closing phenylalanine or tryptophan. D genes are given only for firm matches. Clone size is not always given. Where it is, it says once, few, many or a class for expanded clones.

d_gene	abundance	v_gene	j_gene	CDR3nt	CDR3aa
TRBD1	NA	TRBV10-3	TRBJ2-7	TGTGCCATCAATTTGGACAGGGATGGCGAGCAGTACTTC	CAINLDRDGEQYF
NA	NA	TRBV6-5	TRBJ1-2	TGTGCCAGCAGTTACGCCGTGTGGGGTATTAGCTATGGCTACACCTTC	CASSYAVWGISYGYTF
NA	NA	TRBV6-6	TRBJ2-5	TGTGCCAGCAGTTACTTCTCCGGACCGGGGGAGACCCAGTACTTC	CASSYFSGPGETQYF
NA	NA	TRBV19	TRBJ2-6	TGTGCCAGCACGACAAGCCAGGGGGCCAACGTCCTGACTTTC	CASTTSQGANVLTF
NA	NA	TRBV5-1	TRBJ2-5	TGCGCCAGCAGCTTGGACGTAGGCGAAGAGACCCAGTACTTC	CASSLDVGEETQYF
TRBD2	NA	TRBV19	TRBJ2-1	TGTGCCAGTAGTATGGGAGGGGTCGCCTACAATGAGCAGTTCTTC	CASSMGGVAYNEQFF
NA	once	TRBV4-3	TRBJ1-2	TGCGCCAGCAGCCACTACTCGGGCAGCGGGAACTATGGCTACACCTTC	CASSHYSGSGNYGYTF
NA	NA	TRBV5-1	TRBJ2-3	TGCGCCAGCAGCTTGGATGGTCCTTATCTCACAGATACGCAGTATTTT	CASSLDGPYLTDTQYF
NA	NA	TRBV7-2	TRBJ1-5	TGTGCCAGCAGCTCCGGGACAACGGGGCAGCCCCAGCATTTT	CASSSGTTGQPQHF
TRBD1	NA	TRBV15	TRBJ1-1	TGTGCCACCAGCAGAGATAGGACAGGGTCCGCGTCGGAAGCTTTCTTT	CATSRDRTGSASEAFF
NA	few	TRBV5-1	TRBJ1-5	TGCGCCAGCAGCTTGTCGCAGGGCGTCGGGACCCAGCATTTT	CASSLSQGVGTQHF
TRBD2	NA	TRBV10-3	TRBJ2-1	TGTGCCATCGGGCCGGGACTAGCGGGAGTCGTCTACAATGAGCAGTTCTTC	CAIGPGLAGVVYNEQFF
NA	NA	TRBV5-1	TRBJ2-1	TGCGCCAGCAGCCCTCGGGCGGGGGCCTCCTACAATGAGCAGTTCTTC	CASSPRAGASYNEQFF
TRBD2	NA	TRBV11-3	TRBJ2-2	TGTGCCAGCAGCTCCGGGACTAGTGGAGGGGGGACCGGGGAGCTGTTTTTT	CASSSGTSGGGTGELFF
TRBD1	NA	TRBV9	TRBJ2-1	TGTGCCAGCAGCTTCCGGGTCGGACAGGCTTTTTCCTACAATGAGCAGTTCTTC	CASSFRVGQAFSYNEQFF
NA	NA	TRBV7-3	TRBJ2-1	TGTGCCAGCAGCTTTTATTGTCTAGCGCAATACAATGAGCAGTTCTTC	CASSFYCLAQYNEQFF
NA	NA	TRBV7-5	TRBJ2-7	TGTGTCAGAAGCTTAGACCGGGACTCCTCCTACGAGCAGTACTTC	CVRSLDRDSSYEQYF
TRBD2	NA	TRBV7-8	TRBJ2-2	TGTGCCAGCAGCTTCCGGGGGGAACTAGCCACCGGGGAGCTGTTTTTT	CASSFRGELATGELFF
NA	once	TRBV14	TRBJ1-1	TGTGCCAGCAGCCGGACGGTGGTGAACACTGAAGCTTTCTTT	CASSRTVVNTEAFF
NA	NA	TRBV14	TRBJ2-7	TGTGCCAGCAGCCAAGATGGGGAAGGACGCTCCTACGAGCAGTACTTC	CASSQDGEGRSYEQYF
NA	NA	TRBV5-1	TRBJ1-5	TGCGCCAGCAGTACGGGGGCGAGCAATCAGCCCCAGCATTTT	CASSTGASNQPQHF
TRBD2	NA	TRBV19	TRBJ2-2	TGTGCCAGTAGTATACTTCCCCAGCGGGAAAGTGGCACCGGGGAGCTGTTTTTT	CASSILPQRESGTGELFF
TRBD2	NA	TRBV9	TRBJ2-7	TGTGCCAGCAGCCCCCGGACTAGCGGGAGCTACGAGCAGTACTTC	CASSPRTSGSYEQYF
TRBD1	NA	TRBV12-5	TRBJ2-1	TGTGCTAGTGGTTTGGTACTTTACAGGGGGTCCTACAATGAGCAGTTCTTC	CASGLVLYRGSYNEQFF
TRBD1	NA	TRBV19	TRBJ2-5	TGTGCCAGTAGTCCTGAATTACAGGGGGCGCAGACCCAGTACTTC	CASSPELQGAQTQYF
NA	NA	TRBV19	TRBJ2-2	TGTGCCAGTAGTACCTTGAACACCGGGGAGCTGTTTTTT	CASSTLNTGELFF
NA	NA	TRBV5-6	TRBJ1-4	TGTGCCAGCAGCTTGGACCCAACAACTAATGAAAAACTGTTTTTT	CASSLDPTTNEKLFF
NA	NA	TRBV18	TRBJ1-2	TGTGCCAGCTCCCCGGAAGGCGAAGGAAGCTATGGCTACACCTTC	CASSPEGEGSYGYTF
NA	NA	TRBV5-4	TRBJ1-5	TGTGCCAGCAGCGTTGAGGGCAATCAGCCCCAGCATTTT	CASSVEGNQPQHF
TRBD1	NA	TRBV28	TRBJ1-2	TGTGCCAGCAGTCCGGGGACAGGGGTAAGGGGCTACACCTTC	CASSPGTGVRGYTF
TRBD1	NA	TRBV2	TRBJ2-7	TGTGCCAGCAAAACCAGGGGGCCCGAGCAGTACTTC	CASKTRGPEQYF
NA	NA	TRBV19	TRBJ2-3	TGTGCCAGTAAGGTCAGGGGAACAGATACGCAGTATTTT	CASKVRGTDTQYF
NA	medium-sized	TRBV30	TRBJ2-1	TGTGCCTGGAGTGAAATTGGCACCTACAATGAGCAGTTCTTC	CAWSEIGTYNEQFF
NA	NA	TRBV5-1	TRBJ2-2	TGCGCCAGCAGCTTGTTCAGGGCAGCGAACACCGGGGAGCTGTTTTTT	CASSLFRAANTGELFF
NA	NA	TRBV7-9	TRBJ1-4	TGTGCCAGCAGTAGGAGCGACCCCAATGAAAAACTGTTTTTT	CASSRSDPNEKLFF
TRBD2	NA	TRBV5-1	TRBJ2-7	TGCGCCAGCAGCTTGGGACTAGCGGGGGACCACGAGCAGTACTTC	CASSLGLAGDHEQYF
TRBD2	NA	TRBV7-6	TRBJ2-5	TGTGCCAGCAGCTCAAGCGGGAAAGAGACCCAGTACTTC	CASSSSGKETQYF
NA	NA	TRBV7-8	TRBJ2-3	TGTGCCAGCAGTAGCTCCCATACGCAGTATTTT	CASSSSHTQYF
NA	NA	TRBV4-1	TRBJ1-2	TGCGCCAGCAGCGAACTTTTCTCCGGCTGGAACTATGGCTACACCTTC	CASSELFSGWNYGYTF
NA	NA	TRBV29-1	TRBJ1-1	TGCAGCACGGATAGGACCGGGGGGAAAGCTTTCTTT	CSTDRTGGKAFF
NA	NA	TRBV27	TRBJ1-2	TGTGCCAGCAGTCCCGGGGAAGGTTATGGCTACACCTTC	CASSPGEGYGYTF
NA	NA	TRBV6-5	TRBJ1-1	TGTGCCAGCAGTCCCGGGACAAGGAACACTGAAGCTTTCTTT	CASSPGTRNTEAFF
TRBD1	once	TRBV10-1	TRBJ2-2	TGCGCCAGCAAATCAGGGGGCTCAGGCACCGGGGAGCTGTTTTTT	CASKSGGSGTGELFF
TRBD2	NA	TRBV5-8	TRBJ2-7	TGTGCCAGCAGCGATCAAGCGGGAGGGTTTTTTTCCTCCTACGAGCAGTACTTC	CASSDQAGGFFSSYEQYF
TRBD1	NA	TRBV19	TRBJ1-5	TGTGCCAGTACCCTTTCCGGGACAGGGAGCGGTCAGCCCCAGCATTTT	CASTLSGTGSGQPQHF